The 25 T cell receptor beta chains listed next were all sequenced from one sample in a study of vaccination and CD4 T cells after COVID-19. Their target antigens are unknown. Time point of the sample: late sampling 161 to 241 days after vaccination in three convalescent patients. Described treatment: roughly 11-day PBMC culture with coronavirus spike peptide pools or control peptides (ViraFEST assay). Sequence data for DNA of cultured CD4+ T cells were generated by the Oncomine TCR Beta short-read assay. One entry per CDR3 protein, called by TCRdb with MiXCR from the PCR reads. The sample has 25,000 to 30,000 distinct CDR3 sequences, 41% seen once. This sample comprised CD4+ T cells from blood, cultured in vitro, obtained about 7 months after SARS-CoV-2 vaccination. All receptors come from a human donor who had recovered from COVID-19.

The chain uses TRBV20-1 and TRBJ1-2, with 7 bases identical to TRBD1. Trimming at V came to 2 bases and at J to 7 bases, leaving 13 bases not matched to a gene. The CDR3 has 15 amino acids. The germline gives CDR1 DFQATT, CDR2 SNEGSKA (reference sequence). The CDR3 DNA follows: TGCAGTGCTAGACCTAACTTAACAGGGGTTCGTGGCTACACCTTC. As protein: CSARPNLTGVRGYTF.

The gene calls are TRBV20-1 and TRBJ1-2; D is unresolved. Trimming pared 3 bases from V and 0 bases from J, leaving 8 bases between. CDR1 and CDR2 (germline): DFQATT, SNEGSKA (reference sequence). This CDR3 contains 13 residues. DNA of the CDR3: TGCAGTGCTAGTAAGGCAGCTAACTATGGCTACACCTTC. Translated, it gives CSASKAANYGYTF.

This clonotype appeared a single time. The chain employs TRBV7-9 and TRBJ2-1; perhaps TRBD1 as D (5 bases). The CDR3 is made up of 15 amino acids. The germline CDR1 and CDR2 sequences are SEHNR and FQNEAQ (reference sequence). V gave up 1 base and J gave up 2 bases, with 9 bases separating them. The CDR3 DNA reads as TGTGCCAGCAGCTTAGAAGGGGCGGCCTACAATGAGCAGTTCTTC. The encoded protein is CASSLEGAAYNEQFF. The full variable domain, completed using reference TRBV7-9 and TRBJ2-1, is DTGVSQNPRHKITKRGQNVTFRCDPISEHNRLYWYRQTLGQGPEFLTYFQNEAQLEKSRLLSDRFSAERPKGSFSTLEIQRTEQGDSAMYLCASSLEGAAYNEQFFGPGTRLTVL.

The rearrangement uses TRBV6-1 and TRBJ2-5, with 11 bases that match TRBD2. V gave up 6 bases and J gave up 3 bases; unmatched junction bases: 6. Per the germline V gene, CDR1 is MNHNS and CDR2 is SASEGT. The CDR3 length is 15 residues. The CDR3 DNA is TGTGCCAGCAGCGACCTAGCGGGGGGCAAAGAGACCCAGTACTTC. Its translation is CASSDLAGGKETQYF.

The chain recombines TRBV6-5 with TRBJ2-5; 7 nucleotides align to TRBD2. Unmatched junction bases numbered 3, after V lost 0 bases and J lost 5 bases. Germline V gene sequence: CDR1 MNHEY, CDR2 SVGAGI. The CDR3 runs 14 residues. The chain's CDR3 is CASSYSWGGETQYF. CDR3 in DNA: TGTGCCAGCAGTTACTCCTGGGGGGGGGAGACCCAGTACTTC.

This clonotype was recorded only once. The J gene is TRBJ1-4, the V gene TRBV28, with 7 bases matching TRBD1. The CDR3 is 17 residues long. In germline, CDR1 is MDHEN, CDR2 SYDVKM. The junction had 17 bases not matched to a gene; V was cut back by 5 bases and J by 8 bases. CDR3: CASSPAGTALRGEKLFF. Written as DNA, the CDR3 is TGTGCCAGCAGTCCTGCCGGGACAGCCTTAAGAGGGGAAAAACTGTTTTTT.

The rearrangement links TRBV5-4 to TRBJ2-1, with D maybe TRBD2 (6 bases). The germline V gene encodes CDR1 SGHNT and CDR2 YYREEE (reference sequence). The CDR3 spans 15 residues. V was shortened by 4 bases and J by 1 base, with 12 bases between the two germline ends. CDR3 in amino acids: CASSAGSGSYNEQFF. DNA for the CDR3: TGTGCCAGCAGCGCCGGTAGCGGATCCTACAATGAGCAGTTCTTC.

This clonotype was seen only a few times. The CDR3 sequence: CASSLIRTGIAEAFF. Here the CDR3 DNA reads TGTGCCAGCAGTTTAATCAGGACAGGGATAGCTGAAGCTTTCTTT. V usage is TRBV27 and J usage is TRBJ1-1, with 8 bases aligning to TRBD1. Losses at the gene ends were 2 bases for V and 6 bases for J; bases not matched to a gene: 8. Germline V lookup: CDR1 MNHEY, CDR2 SMNVEV (reference sequence). This CDR3 comprises 15 residues.

The chain recombines TRBV12-3 or TRBV12-4 with TRBJ1-5; 9 bases are shared with TRBD1. Losses at the gene ends were 3 bases for V and 3 bases for J; bases not matched to a gene: 3. CDR3 length equals 15 residues. The DNA for the CDR3 is TGTGCCAGCAGTTTGACAGGGGGAAACAATCAGCCCCAGCATTTT. Encoded protein: CASSLTGGNNQPQHF.

This clonotype was seen more than once but under ten times. V gene TRBV20-1 combines with J gene TRBJ2-4; the match to TRBD2 covers 7 bases. V shed 6 bases, J shed 8 bases, and the junction held 13 bases outside the gene matches. The CDR3 consists of 14 residues. Germline assignment: CDR1 DFQATT and CDR2 SNEGSKA (reference sequence). This CDR3 is CSAPRGGGRDIQYF. As DNA, the CDR3 is TGCAGTGCGCCCCGTGGCGGGGGACGAGACATTCAGTACTTC.

This chain connects TRBV29-1 to TRBJ2-1, with D perhaps matching TRBD2 (5 bases). CDR3 length: 15 residues. With 0 bases removed from V and 3 bases from J, the gap between germline ends came to 12 bases. Per the germline V gene, CDR1 is SQVTM and CDR2 is ANQGSEA. The CDR3 DNA sequence: TGCAGCGTTGAAGAGGGGAGACCCCTCTACAATGAGCAGTTCTTC. Its protein product is CSVEEGRPLYNEQFF.

This clonotype has a handful of counts. The chain has TRBV7-2 and TRBJ1-1; maybe TRBD1 (5 bases). Per the germline V gene, CDR1 is SGHTA and CDR2 is FQGNSA. V shed 3 bases and J shed 2 bases, with 10 bases lying between them. The CDR3 is 14 residues long. In DNA, the CDR3 is TGTGCCAGCAGCTTGGGACGAAGTAACACTGAAGCTTTCTTT. Translated: CASSLGRSNTEAFF.

V is TRBV28 and J is TRBJ2-5, with 8 bases identical to TRBD2. Germline loops: CDR1 MDHEN, CDR2 SYDVKM. The CDR3 contains 12 residues. The V gene end was trimmed by 5 bases and the J gene end by 9 bases; junction bases not matched to a gene: 5. The CDR3: CASSDPGGAQYF. The CDR3 DNA reads as TGTGCCAGCAGTGATCCGGGAGGGGCCCAGTACTTC.

The chain is built from TRBV2 and TRBJ2-7, with D maybe TRBD2 (6 bases). Trimming left V 6 bases short and J 6 bases short, with 21 bases between. This CDR3 has 15 amino acids. Germline-derived CDR1 and CDR2 are SNHLY and FYNNEI. CDR3 sequence reads: CASRKPATRAGEQYF. DNA of the CDR3: TGTGCCAGCAGAAAGCCAGCGACTAGAGCGGGCGAGCAGTACTTC.

This clonotype has just a few counts. This chain uses TRBV15 with TRBJ2-2; the D gene is possibly TRBD2 (10 bases). Trimming took off 7 bases at V and 4 bases at J, with 28 bases between the two ends. The CDR3 totals 19 residues. Germline V gene data show CDR1 as LNHNV and CDR2 as YYDKDF (reference sequence). This CDR3 reads CATKSGTGPSGSFTGELFF. In DNA, the CDR3 is TGTGCCACCAAGTCCGGGACAGGGCCTAGCGGGAGCTTCACCGGGGAGCTGTTTTTT. The whole variable domain, filled in from reference TRBV15 and TRBJ2-2, reads DAMVIQNPRYQVTQFGKPVTLSCSQTLNHNVMYWYQQKSSQAPKLLFHYYDKDFNNEADTPDNFQSRRPNTSFCFLDIRSPGLGDTAMYLCATKSGTGPSGSFTGELFFGEGSRLTVL.

This clonotype was seen only a few times. This rearrangement joins TRBV7-2 to TRBJ1-5, with 7 positions matching TRBD1. This CDR3 is built from 16 residues. Germline V gene data show CDR1 as SGHTA and CDR2 as FQGNSA. The V segment lost 2 bases and the J segment 4 bases; nucleotides outside the gene matches: 8. In DNA, the CDR3 is TGTGCCAGCAGCTTATTCGGGACAGTGAAGAATCAGCCCCAGCATTTT. This sequence encodes CASSLFGTVKNQPQHF.

The CDR3 DNA reads as TGTGCCAGCAACTCCGGGACTAGCGGGAGGCCGTGGGAGACCCAGTACTTC. This translates into CASNSGTSGRPWETQYF. The V gene is TRBV28, the J gene TRBJ2-5, with 15 bases identical to TRBD2. The CDR3 totals 17 residues. V lost 7 bases, J lost 5 bases, and 11 bases stayed unmatched. Per germline, CDR1 MDHEN and CDR2 SYDVKM.

The chain recombines TRBV20-1 with TRBJ2-7, with D perhaps TRBD1 (5 bases). With 6 bases removed from V and 3 bases from J, the gap between germline ends came to 15 bases. Per the germline V gene, CDR1 is DFQATT and CDR2 is SNEGSKA (reference sequence). The CDR3 consists of 13 residues. The CDR3 reads CSAAGSLDYEQYF. The CDR3 DNA reads as TGCAGTGCCGCAGGGTCTCTGGACTACGAGCAGTACTTC.

V usage is TRBV29-1 and J usage is TRBJ2-5, with a weak D call TRBD2 (6 bases). The CDR3 covers 11 residues. V was cut by 1 base and J by 9 bases, with 9 bases left in between. Germline V gene data show CDR1 as SQVTM and CDR2 as ANQGSEA. The CDR3 DNA sequence: TGCAGCGTTGAAGTGGGGGAGGCCCAGTACTTC. Translated: CSVEVGEAQYF.

This clonotype has just a few counts. The chain has TRBV10-1 and TRBJ2-1; D is ambiguous. In germline, CDR1 is WNHNN, CDR2 SYGVQD (reference sequence). Trimming took off 6 bases at V and 0 bases at J, with 15 bases between the two ends. This CDR3 spans 16 amino acids. The CDR3 here is CASRSIIGCSYNEQFF. The CDR3 DNA reads as TGCGCCAGCAGAAGTATCATCGGCTGCTCCTACAATGAGCAGTTCTTC.

This clonotype was detected only a few times. The chain uses TRBV20-1 and TRBJ2-7; 14 bases align to TRBD2. CDR1 is DFQATT, CDR2 SNEGSKA, per germline (reference sequence). The CDR3 has 15 amino acids. V was pared by 5 bases and J by 3 bases, with 6 bases of the junction left unmatched. The CDR3 loop reads CSARLAGGLRYEQYF. CDR3 bases: TGCAGTGCTCGACTAGCGGGAGGGCTTCGCTACGAGCAGTACTTC.

This clonotype was recorded a few times. The chain uses TRBV6-1 and TRBJ2-7; D remains unclear. This CDR3 comprises 11 residues. From germline, CDR1 is MNHNS and CDR2 SASEGT. The germline V and J ends were trimmed by 5 bases and 5 bases, with 7 bases remaining between them. This CDR3 reads CASSNSHEQYF. The DNA for the CDR3 is TGTGCCAGCAGTAACAGCCACGAGCAGTACTTC.

The V and J genes are TRBV6-1 and TRBJ2-3; no clear D. CDR3 length equals 11 residues. Looked up from germline, CDR1 is MNHNS and CDR2 is SASEGT. The V end was cut by 7 bases, the J end by 2 bases, with 4 bases between. The CDR3 nucleotides are TGTGCCAGCACCGTCACAGATACGCAGTATTTT. Translated, it gives CASTVTDTQYF.

This clonotype was counted a few times. At one boundary the junction diverges from the germline segment, which might be a read error. This chain connects TRBV27 to TRBJ2-7, with 13 bases aligning to TRBD2. Germline V gene lookup returns CDR1 MNHEY and CDR2 SMNVEV (reference sequence). The CDR3 sequence is 16 residues long. The CDR3 is CASSQGGTSGIYEQYF. CDR3 in DNA: TGCGCCAGCAGCCAAGGTGGGACTAGCGGGATCTACGAGCAGTACTTC.

The sample holds a few counts of this clonotype. This chain links TRBV20-1 with TRBJ1-3; TRBD1 aligns across 7 bases. V lost 6 bases to trimming and J lost 0 bases; unmatched junction nucleotides: 5. Germline CDR1 DFQATT, CDR2 SNEGSKA (reference sequence). The CDR3 has 14 residues. CDR3 DNA: TGCAGTGCCACCCAGGGGGTCTCTGGAAACACCATATATTTT. Translated: CSATQGVSGNTIYF.